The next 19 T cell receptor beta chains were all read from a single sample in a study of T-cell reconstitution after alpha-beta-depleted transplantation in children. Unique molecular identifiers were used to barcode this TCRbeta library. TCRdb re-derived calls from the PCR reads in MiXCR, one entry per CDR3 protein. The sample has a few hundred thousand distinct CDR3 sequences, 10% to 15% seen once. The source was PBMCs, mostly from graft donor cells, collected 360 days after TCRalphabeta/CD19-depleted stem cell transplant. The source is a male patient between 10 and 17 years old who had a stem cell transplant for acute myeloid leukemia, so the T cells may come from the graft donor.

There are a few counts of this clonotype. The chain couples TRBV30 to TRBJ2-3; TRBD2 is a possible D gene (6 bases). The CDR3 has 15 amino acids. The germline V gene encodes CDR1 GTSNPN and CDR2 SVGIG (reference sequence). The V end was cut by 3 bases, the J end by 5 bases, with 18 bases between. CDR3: CAWRGDFGAKDTQYF. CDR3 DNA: TGTGCCTGGAGGGGGGACTTTGGTGCAAAAGATACGCAGTATTTT.

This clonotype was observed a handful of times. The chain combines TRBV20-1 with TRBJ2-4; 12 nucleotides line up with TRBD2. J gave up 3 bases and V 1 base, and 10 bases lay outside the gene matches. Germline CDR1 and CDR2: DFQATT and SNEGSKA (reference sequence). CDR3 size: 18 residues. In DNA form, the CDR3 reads TGCAGTGCTAGAGTTGGGCTAGCGGGAGGGCCCGTCAAAAACATTCAGTACTTC. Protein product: CSARVGLAGGPVKNIQYF.

CDR3 amino acids: CASSQEPTPPNTGELFF. CDR3 DNA: TGTGCCAGCAGCCAAGAACCGACACCCCCGAACACCGGGGAGCTGTTTTTT. This chain uses TRBV14 with TRBJ2-2; no clear D gene. Germline values: CDR1 SGHDN, CDR2 FVKESK. Trimming stripped 0 bases from V and 0 bases from J, with 11 bases between. This CDR3 spans 17 amino acids.

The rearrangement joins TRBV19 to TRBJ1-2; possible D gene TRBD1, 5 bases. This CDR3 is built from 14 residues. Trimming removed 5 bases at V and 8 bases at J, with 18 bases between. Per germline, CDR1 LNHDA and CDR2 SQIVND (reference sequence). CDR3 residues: CASSVPTVRRGYTF. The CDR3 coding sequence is TGTGCCAGTAGTGTCCCGACAGTCAGGAGGGGCTACACCTTC.

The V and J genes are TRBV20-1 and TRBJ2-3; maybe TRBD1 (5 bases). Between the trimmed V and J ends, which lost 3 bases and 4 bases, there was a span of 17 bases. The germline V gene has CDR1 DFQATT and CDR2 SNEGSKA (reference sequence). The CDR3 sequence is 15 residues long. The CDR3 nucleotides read TGCAGTGCTAGTCGGGCGGCAGGGTGGGCAGATACGCAGTATTTT. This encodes CSASRAAGWADTQYF.

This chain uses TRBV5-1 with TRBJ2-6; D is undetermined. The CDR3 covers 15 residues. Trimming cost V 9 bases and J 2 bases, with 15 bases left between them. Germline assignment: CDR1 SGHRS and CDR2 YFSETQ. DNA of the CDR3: TGCGCCAACCCGAGAGCCCGGCCTGGGGCCAACGTCCTGACTTTC. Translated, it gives CANPRARPGANVLTF.

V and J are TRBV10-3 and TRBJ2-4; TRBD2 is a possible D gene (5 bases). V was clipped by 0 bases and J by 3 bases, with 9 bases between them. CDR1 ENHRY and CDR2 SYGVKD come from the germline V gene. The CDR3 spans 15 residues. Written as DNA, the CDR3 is TGTGCCATCAGTGAGTCGGAACTAGACAAAAACATTCAGTACTTC. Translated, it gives CAISESELDKNIQYF.

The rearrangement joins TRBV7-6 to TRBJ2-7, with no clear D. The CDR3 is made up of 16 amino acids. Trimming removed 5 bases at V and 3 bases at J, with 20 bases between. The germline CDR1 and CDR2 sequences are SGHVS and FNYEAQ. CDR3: CASSADLGGRLYEQYF. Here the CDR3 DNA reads TGTGCCAGCAGCGCAGATCTTGGCGGTAGGCTCTACGAGCAGTACTTC.

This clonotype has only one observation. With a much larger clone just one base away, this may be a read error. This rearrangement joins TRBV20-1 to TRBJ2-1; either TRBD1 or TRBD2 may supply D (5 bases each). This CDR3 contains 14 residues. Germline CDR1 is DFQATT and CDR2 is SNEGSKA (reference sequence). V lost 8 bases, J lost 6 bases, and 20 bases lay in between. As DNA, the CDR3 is TGCAGTATATTCTCAGGGACGTCTCCCAATGAGCAGTTCTTC. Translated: CSIFSGTSPNEQFF.

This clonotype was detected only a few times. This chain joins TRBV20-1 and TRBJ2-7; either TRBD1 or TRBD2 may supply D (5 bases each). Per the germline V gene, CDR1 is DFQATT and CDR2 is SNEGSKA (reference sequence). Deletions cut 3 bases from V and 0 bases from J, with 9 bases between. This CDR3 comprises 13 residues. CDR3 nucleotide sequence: TGCAGTGCTAGCTCGGGGCCCTCCTACGAGCAGTACTTC. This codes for CSASSGPSYEQYF.

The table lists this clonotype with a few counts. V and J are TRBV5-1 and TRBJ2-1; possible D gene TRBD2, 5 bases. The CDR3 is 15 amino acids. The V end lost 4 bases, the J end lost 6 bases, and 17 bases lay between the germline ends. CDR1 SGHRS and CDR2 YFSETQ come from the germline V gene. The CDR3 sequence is CASSEDGISVNEQFF. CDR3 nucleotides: TGCGCCAGCAGCGAGGACGGGATTAGCGTCAATGAGCAGTTCTTC.

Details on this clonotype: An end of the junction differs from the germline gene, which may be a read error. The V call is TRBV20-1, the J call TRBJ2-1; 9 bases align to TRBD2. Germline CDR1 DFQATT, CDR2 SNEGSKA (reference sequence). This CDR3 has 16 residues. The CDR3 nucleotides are TGCAGTGCCAGAGGCTCGCGGGAGGGCTCCTACAATGAGCAGTTCTTC. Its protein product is CSARGSREGSYNEQFF.

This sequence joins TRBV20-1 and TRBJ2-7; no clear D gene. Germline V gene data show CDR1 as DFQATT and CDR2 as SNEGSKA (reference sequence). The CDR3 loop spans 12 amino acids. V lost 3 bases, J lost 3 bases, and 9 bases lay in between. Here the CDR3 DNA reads TGCAGTGCTAGGACCGCCAACTACGAGCAGTACTTC. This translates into CSARTANYEQYF.

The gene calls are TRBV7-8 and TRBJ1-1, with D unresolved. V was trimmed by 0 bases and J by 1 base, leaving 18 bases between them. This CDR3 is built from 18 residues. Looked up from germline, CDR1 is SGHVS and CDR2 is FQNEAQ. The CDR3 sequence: CASSLAIDGGSQNTEAFF. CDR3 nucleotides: TGTGCCAGCAGCTTAGCGATAGATGGTGGCTCCCAGAACACTGAAGCTTTCTTT.

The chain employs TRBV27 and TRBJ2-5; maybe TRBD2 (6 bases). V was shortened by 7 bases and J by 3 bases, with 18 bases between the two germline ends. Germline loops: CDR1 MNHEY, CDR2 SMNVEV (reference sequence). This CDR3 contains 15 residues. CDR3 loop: CASTLAFGGKETQYF. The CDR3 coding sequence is TGTGCCAGCACTCTCGCTTTCGGAGGGAAAGAGACCCAGTACTTC.

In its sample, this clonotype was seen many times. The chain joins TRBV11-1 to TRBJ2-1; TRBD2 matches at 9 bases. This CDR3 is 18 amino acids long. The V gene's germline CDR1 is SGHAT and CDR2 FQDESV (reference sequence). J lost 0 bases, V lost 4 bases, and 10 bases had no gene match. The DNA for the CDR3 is TGTGCCAGCAGCTCCCTAGCGGGAAAGGGAAGCTCCTACAATGAGCAGTTCTTC. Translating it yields CASSSLAGKGSSYNEQFF.

CDR3: CASSHHRGAAGANVLTF. Written as DNA, the CDR3 is TGTGCCAGCAGCCATCACAGGGGAGCAGCTGGGGCCAACGTCCTGACTTTC. This chain links TRBV9 with TRBJ2-6; 7 bases fit TRBD1. Unmatched junction bases numbered 9, after V lost 4 bases and J lost 2 bases. The CDR3 extends over 17 amino acids. Germline values: CDR1 SGDLS, CDR2 YYNGEE.

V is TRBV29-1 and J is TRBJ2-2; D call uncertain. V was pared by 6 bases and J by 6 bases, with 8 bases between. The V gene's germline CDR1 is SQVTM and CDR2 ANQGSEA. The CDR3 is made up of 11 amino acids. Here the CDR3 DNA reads TGCAGCGTGACTTGGGCCGGGGAGCTGTTTTTT. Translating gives CSVTWAGELFF.

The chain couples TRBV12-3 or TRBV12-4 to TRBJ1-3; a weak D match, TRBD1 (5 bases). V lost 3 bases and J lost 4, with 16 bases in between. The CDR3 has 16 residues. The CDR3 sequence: CASSFGTGTRGNTIYF. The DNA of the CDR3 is TGTGCCAGCAGTTTCGGGACCGGGACTCGCGGAAACACCATATATTTT.